Included here is one TCR beta chain sequence, with context. Its binding antigen is unknown. Within one base of it there is no much larger clone, and no base qualities were kept. The protocol used for the library was multiplex PCR. This sample was sequenced with an Illumina HiSeq 4000. iRepertoire HTBI primers and Arm-PCR amplification of CDR3 regions were used to construct TCR beta libraries. Before sequencing, the PCR products underwent gel purification. Regarding the original processing steps: Across samples, 60 to 80 TRBV and 13 to 15 TRBJ segments were identified and used for gene usage analysis of CDR3 amino acid clonotypes. COPE and FqMerger were used to merge the filtered high-quality paired reads into contigs. BLAST was used to align contigs to IMGT TRBV, TRBD and TRBJ reference genes, with CDR3 defined following IMGT. Highly expanded clones were defined as clonotypes with a frequency above 0.1%. Shannon entropy served as the measure of repertoire diversity, while the Gini coefficient captured V-J evenness. A clonotype was considered public if more than one individual shared it. Starting from the raw public reads, TCRdb applied fastp trimming at Q25, assembled clones with MiXCR and retained in-frame beta chains. Rows are unified per CDR3 protein, each entry keeping the most common DNA and genes. What appears here as the V and J calls and clone size reflects TCRdb's work, not the paper's. The sample contains about 660,000 distinct CDR3 sequences, about 30% of them found a single time. The ten largest clonotypes hold about two fifths of the sample.

Per the publication, the time point label means: persistent/refractory GD, antithyroid drugs over 5 years with positive TRAb. RNA was extracted from PBMCs in TRIzol for both TCR sequencing and RNA sequencing. The diagnosis of Graves' disease followed American Thyroid Association guidelines. Patients were recruited from an endocrinology department in Xi'an, China. Each patient gave roughly 8.4 milliliters of peripheral blood, collected in an EDTA anticoagulant tube. Ficoll Paque Plus density gradient separation was used to isolate PBMCs, and no further T cell sorting was done. An Agilent 2100 Bioanalyzer and agarose gel were used to assess RNA quality, and a NanoDrop 2000 was used to measure RNA concentration. This entry belongs to a study of regulatory T cells in long-lasting Graves disease (dated by TCRdb to 2020 to 2022). Concerning the study at large: Persistent Graves' disease meant more than 5 years of antithyroid drug treatment with TSH receptor autoantibodies that stayed positive. The study took place in China and was registered as a clinical trial. Peripheral blood TCR sequencing and RNA sequencing compared persistent Graves' disease patients with newly diagnosed Graves' disease patients. Persistent Graves' disease patients in the clinical cohort had taken antithyroid drugs for 8 to 12 years on average. A total of around 35 samples were covered by TCR sequencing, comprising 13 persistent and around 20 newly diagnosed Graves' disease patients.

CDR1 and CDR2 are drawn from the germline V gene (reference sequence): SEHNR, FQNEAQ. The CDR3 sequence holds 13 residues, the cysteine and phenylalanine included. This entry keeps only the CDR3 DNA: 39 bases, framed from base 1. The V end gives up 5 bases and the J end 9 bases, leaving 3 bases in the junction not matched to a gene. Overall study results and their limits: The authors acknowledged the small sample size as a limitation that may reduce accuracy. Persistent patients shared more public clonotypes among themselves (2,741) than newly diagnosed patients did (about 1,000). Preferential use of TRBV28, TRBJ1-2 and TRBJ2-5 was observed in persistent disease, whereas TRBV20-1 and TRBJ2-1 were favored in newly diagnosed disease. Peripheral blood alone was examined, since thyroid tissue, which constituted the primary lesion, could not be accessed. Compared with newly diagnosed patients, patients with persistent Graves' disease had lower TCR Shannon entropy and fewer highly expanded clones, which suggests clonal expansion. Sequencing and analysis were limited to the TCR beta chain.

Sequencing used peripheral blood mononuclear cells (PBMCs), obtained when the disease was refractory, from a patient treated with antithyroid drugs. The sequence came from a female donor with Graves disease. The chain uses TRBV7-9 and TRBJ2-1, and 11 junctional nucleotides match TRBD1. The CDR3 has the sequence CASSRDRGSEQFF. The DNA is as follows: TGTGCCAGCAGCCGGGACAGGGGGAGTGAGCAGTTCTTC.